This T cell receptor beta chain originates from a study of identical twins. Study-level findings and limits: Monozygotic twins shared more out-of-frame TCR alpha than recombination models predicted.

This clonotype was detected only a few times. Its antigen is not identified. Looked up from germline, CDR1 is MGHRA and CDR2 is YSYEKL. The CDR3 is made up of 14 amino acids. Trimming stripped 0 bases from V and 5 bases from J, with 10 bases between. TCRdb processed the 5' RACE reads anew with MiXCR; each CDR3 protein has one entry. The data hold fewer than 250,000 distinct CDR3 sequences, with roughly 9.4% observed a single time. This sequence originates from a woman aged 18-30 years in good health. The rearrangement links TRBV4-1 to TRBJ2-5, with a possible D match to TRBD1 (5 bases). What was sequenced was memory (CD45RO+) T cells sorted from blood. The DNA for the CDR3 is TGCGCCAGCAGCCAAGACTTAGGGGTCGAGACCCAGTACTTC. This translates into CASSQDLGVETQYF.